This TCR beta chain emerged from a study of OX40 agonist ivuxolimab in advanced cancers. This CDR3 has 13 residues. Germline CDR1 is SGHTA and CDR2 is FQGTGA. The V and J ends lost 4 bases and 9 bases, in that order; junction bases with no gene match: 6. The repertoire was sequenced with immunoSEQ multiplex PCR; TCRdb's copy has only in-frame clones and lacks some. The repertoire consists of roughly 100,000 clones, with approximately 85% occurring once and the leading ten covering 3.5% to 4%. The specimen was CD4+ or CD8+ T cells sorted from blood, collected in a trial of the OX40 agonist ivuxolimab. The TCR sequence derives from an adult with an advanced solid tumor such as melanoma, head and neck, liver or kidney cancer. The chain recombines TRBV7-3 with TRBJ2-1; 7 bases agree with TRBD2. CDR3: CASSSSGTTEQFF. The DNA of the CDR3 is TGTGCCAGCAGCTCGTCCGGGACTACTGAGCAGTTCTTC.